Each of the 18 T cell receptor beta chains below was sequenced from the same sample in a study of identical twins. TCRdb passed the 5' RACE reads through MiXCR, listing each CDR3 protein once. The sample holds 640,000 or so distinct CDR3 sequences; 5.5% to 7.5% are singletons and the top ten take roughly 1.8%. The sequenced sample was naive T cells sorted from blood. These receptors originate from a man between 18 and 35 years old in good health.

This clonotype came up many times. The chain carries TRBV29-1 and TRBJ2-3, with D perhaps TRBD2 (5 bases). Trimming shortened V by 4 bases and J by 5 bases, and 10 bases separated the two germline ends. CDR1 is SQVTM, CDR2 ANQGSEA, per germline. This CDR3 has 12 amino acids. CDR3 coding DNA: TGCAGCGTTGCGACGGCGGGAGATACGCAGTATTTT. This translates into CSVATAGDTQYF.

This clonotype showed up many times. This chain joins TRBV13 and TRBJ2-7; 10 bases are shared with TRBD1. Germline-derived CDR1 and CDR2 are PRHDT and FYEKMQ (reference sequence). Trimming cost V 3 bases and J 5 bases; bases outside gene matches: 4. The CDR3 length is 14 residues. The CDR3 here is CASSFQDRGNEQYV. The CDR3, as DNA: TGTGCCAGCAGCTTTCAGGACAGGGGGAACGAGCAGTACGTC.

This chain joins TRBV7-9 and TRBJ2-1; 8 positions agree with TRBD2. This CDR3 region has 15 residues. Trimming cost V 8 bases and J 4 bases; bases outside gene matches: 10. CDR1 and CDR2 (germline): SEHNR, FQNEAQ (reference sequence). The DNA of the CDR3 is TGTGCCAGCCGGATCAGCGGGAGTGGGTACAATGAGCAGTTCTTC. It codes for CASRISGSGYNEQFF.

Many counts were recorded for this clonotype. The chain combines TRBV20-1 with TRBJ1-5; D possibly corresponds to TRBD1 (5 bases). V was shortened by 1 base and J by 5 bases, with 12 bases between the two germline ends. The CDR3 runs to 14 residues. CDR1 is DFQATT and CDR2 is SNEGSKA in the germline V gene (reference sequence). The CDR3 nucleotides are TGCAGTGCTAGAGGATCTCCCAGGGATCAGCCCCAGCATTTT. As protein: CSARGSPRDQPQHF.

This clonotype was seen only a few times. The V and J genes are TRBV5-1 and TRBJ2-1, with 8 bases fitting TRBD2. Germline loops: CDR1 SGHRS, CDR2 YFSETQ. The J segment lost 6 bases and the V segment lost 0 bases, leaving 2 bases of the junction unmatched. The CDR3 contains 14 residues. Written as DNA, the CDR3 is TGCGCCAGCAGCTTGGCCGGGACTAGCAATGAGCAGTTCTTC. Translation: CASSLAGTSNEQFF.

This clonotype was counted ten times or more. The V and J genes are TRBV20-1 and TRBJ2-1; weak D call: TRBD2 (6 bases). The CDR3 has 14 amino acids. V gave up 6 bases and J gave up 1 base, with 13 bases separating them. Germline V lookup: CDR1 DFQATT, CDR2 SNEGSKA (reference sequence). Here the CDR3 DNA reads TGCAGTGCCGAAGGGAGCGGGTCCTACAATGAGCAGTTCTTC. Translation gives CSAEGSGSYNEQFF.

This sequence joins TRBV7-9 and TRBJ2-3, with unresolved D. The CDR3 has 15 residues. Germline V gene lookup returns CDR1 SEHNR and CDR2 FQNEAQ (reference sequence). V was trimmed by 5 bases and J by 4 bases, leaving 16 bases between them. The CDR3 DNA sequence: TGTGCCAGCAGCGCTCAAAGTGGAGTGCCAGATACGCAGTATTTT. It codes for CASSAQSGVPDTQYF.

In its sample, this clonotype was seen many times. The chain carries TRBV20-1 and TRBJ2-3, with 7 bases matching TRBD2. CDR1 and CDR2 (germline): DFQATT, SNEGSKA (reference sequence). The V and J ends lost 0 bases and 15 bases, in that order; junction bases with no gene match: 9. There are 12 residues in the CDR3. CDR3 in amino acids: CSARDQATGLYF. In DNA, the CDR3 is TGCAGTGCTAGAGATCAGGCTACGGGACTATATTTT.

This clonotype appeared a few times. The genes are TRBV12-3 or TRBV12-4 and TRBJ1-1; tentative D call: TRBD1 (6 bases). The V and J ends lost 7 bases and 6 bases respectively, with 12 bases between them. CDR3 length: 12 amino acids. As DNA, the CDR3 is TGTGCCAGCACCCTACGGGGGCCTGAAGCTTTCTTT. This codes for CASTLRGPEAFF.

In this sample, this clonotype turned up many times. The CDR3 DNA sequence: TGCAGTGCTAGAAAAACTAGCGGGAGCCATACGCAGTATTTT. Its translation: CSARKTSGSHTQYF. This sequence joins TRBV20-1 and TRBJ2-3, with 11 bases lining up with TRBD2. This CDR3 has 14 residues. Per germline, CDR1 DFQATT and CDR2 SNEGSKA (reference sequence). The J segment lost 7 bases and the V segment lost 2 bases, leaving 5 bases of the junction unmatched.

The sample holds many counts of this clonotype. This chain joins TRBV5-1 and TRBJ2-1, with TRBD2 matching over 12 bases. The ends lost 0 bases at V and 9 bases at J; junction bases unmatched: 4. Germline CDR1 SGHRS, CDR2 YFSETQ. The CDR3 is 15 amino acids. In nucleotides, the CDR3 is TGCGCCAGCAGCTTGGCGGCTAGCGGGAGGGGTGAGCAGTTCTTC. Amino acid sequence: CASSLAASGRGEQFF.

This chain links TRBV24-1 with TRBJ2-5; D perhaps matches TRBD1 (6 bases). CDR1 and CDR2 (germline): KGHDR, SFDVKD. The CDR3 is made up of 14 amino acids. V was pared by 1 base and J by 4 bases, with 9 bases between. For the CDR3, the DNA is TGTGCCACCAGTGATTTACAGGGAAGAGAGACCCAGTACTTC. Encoded protein: CATSDLQGRETQYF.

The chain uses TRBV20-1 and TRBJ2-4; D remains ambiguous. CDR1 is DFQATT and CDR2 is SNEGSKA in the germline V gene (reference sequence). V dropped 6 bases and J dropped 0 bases, with 15 bases sitting between them. CDR3 length: 15 amino acids. This chain's CDR3 is CSATRRREAKNIQYF. The DNA of the CDR3 is TGCAGTGCCACGCGACGTCGAGAAGCCAAAAACATTCAGTACTTC.

The chain has TRBV5-5 and TRBJ1-1, with a tentative D call TRBD1 (5 bases). V was trimmed by 4 bases and J by 0 bases, leaving 16 bases between them. CDR1 is SGHKS, CDR2 YYEKEE, per germline (reference sequence). The CDR3 is 16 amino acids. The CDR3 region has the DNA TGTGCCAGCAGCCCCCCTGGGGCAGGGTTGAACACTGAAGCTTTCTTT. It encodes CASSPPGAGLNTEAFF. The full variable domain, completed using reference TRBV5-5 and TRBJ1-1, is DAGVTQSPTHLIKTRGQQVTLRCSPISGHKSVSWYQQVLGQGPQFIFQYYEKEERGRGNFPDRFSARQFPNYSSELNVNALLLGDSALYLCASSPPGAGLNTEAFFGQGTRLTVV.

This clonotype showed up just a few times. This rearrangement joins TRBV7-9 to TRBJ1-5, with D perhaps TRBD1 (5 bases). Germline CDR1 SEHNR, CDR2 FQNEAQ (reference sequence). There are 13 residues in the CDR3. Trimming stripped 8 bases from V and 6 bases from J, with 14 bases between. DNA for the CDR3: TGTGCCAGCGTTTGGGGCGAGGCTCAGCCCCAGCATTTT. It specifies CASVWGEAQPQHF.

Many counts were recorded for this clonotype. V gene TRBV24-1 combines with J gene TRBJ2-1, with TRBD2 matching 12 bases. CDR3 length: 16 residues. V gave up 5 bases and J gave up 6 bases; unmatched junction bases: 7. Germline values: CDR1 KGHDR, CDR2 SFDVKD. CDR3 region: CATSGRLAGDRNEQFF. CDR3 nucleotide sequence: TGTGCCACCAGTGGTCGACTAGCGGGAGACCGCAATGAGCAGTTCTTC.

This clonotype was seen more than once but under ten times. V and J are TRBV29-1 and TRBJ2-3; D is uncertain. Germline CDR1 SQVTM, CDR2 ANQGSEA. V lost 2 bases, J lost 5 bases, and 8 bases lay in between. CDR3 size: 12 residues. This CDR3 is CSVERRGDTQYF. CDR3 DNA: TGCAGCGTTGAAAGGCGAGGAGATACGCAGTATTTT.

This clonotype occurred many times. The rearrangement links TRBV5-1 to TRBJ2-7; D gene unclear. Trimming cost V 1 base and J 6 bases, with 8 bases left between them. The germline CDR1 and CDR2 sequences are SGHRS and YFSETQ. CDR3 length equals 12 residues. The CDR3 spells CASSLLGSEQYF. The CDR3 DNA is TGCGCCAGCAGCTTGTTGGGTTCCGAGCAGTACTTC. Drawing the rest from reference TRBV5-1 and TRBJ2-7, the complete variable domain is KAGVTQTPRYLIKTRGQQVTLSCSPISGHRSVSWYQQTPGQGLQFLFEYFSETQRNKGNFPGRFSGRQFSNSRSEMNVSTLELGDSALYLCASSLLGSEQYFGPGTRLTVT.